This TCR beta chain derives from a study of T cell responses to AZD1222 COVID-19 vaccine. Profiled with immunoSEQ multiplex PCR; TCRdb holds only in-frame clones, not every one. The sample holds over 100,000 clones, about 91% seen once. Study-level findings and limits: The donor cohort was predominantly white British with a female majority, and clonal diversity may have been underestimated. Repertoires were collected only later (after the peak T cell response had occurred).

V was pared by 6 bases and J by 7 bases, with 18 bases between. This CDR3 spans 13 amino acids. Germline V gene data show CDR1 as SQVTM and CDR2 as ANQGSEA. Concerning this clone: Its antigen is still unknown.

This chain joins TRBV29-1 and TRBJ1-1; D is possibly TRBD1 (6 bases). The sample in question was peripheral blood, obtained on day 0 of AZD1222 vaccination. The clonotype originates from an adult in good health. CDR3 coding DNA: TGCAGCGTCAGGAGACAAATAGGGGGTGAAGCTTTCTTT. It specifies CSVRRQIGGEAFF.